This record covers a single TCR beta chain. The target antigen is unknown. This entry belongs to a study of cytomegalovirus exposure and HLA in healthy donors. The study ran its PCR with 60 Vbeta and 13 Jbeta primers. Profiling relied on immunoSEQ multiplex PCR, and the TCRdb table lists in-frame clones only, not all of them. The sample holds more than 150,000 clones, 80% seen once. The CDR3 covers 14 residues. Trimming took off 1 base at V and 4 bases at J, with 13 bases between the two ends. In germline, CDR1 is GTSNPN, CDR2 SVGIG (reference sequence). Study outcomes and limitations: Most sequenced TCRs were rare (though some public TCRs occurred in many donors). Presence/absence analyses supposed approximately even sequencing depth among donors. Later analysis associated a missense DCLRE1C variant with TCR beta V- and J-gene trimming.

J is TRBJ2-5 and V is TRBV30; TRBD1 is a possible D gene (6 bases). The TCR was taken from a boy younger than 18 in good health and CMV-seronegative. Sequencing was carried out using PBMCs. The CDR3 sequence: CAWSGAGAGETQYF. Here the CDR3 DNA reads TGTGCCTGGAGTGGGGCAGGGGCCGGAGAGACCCAGTACTTC.